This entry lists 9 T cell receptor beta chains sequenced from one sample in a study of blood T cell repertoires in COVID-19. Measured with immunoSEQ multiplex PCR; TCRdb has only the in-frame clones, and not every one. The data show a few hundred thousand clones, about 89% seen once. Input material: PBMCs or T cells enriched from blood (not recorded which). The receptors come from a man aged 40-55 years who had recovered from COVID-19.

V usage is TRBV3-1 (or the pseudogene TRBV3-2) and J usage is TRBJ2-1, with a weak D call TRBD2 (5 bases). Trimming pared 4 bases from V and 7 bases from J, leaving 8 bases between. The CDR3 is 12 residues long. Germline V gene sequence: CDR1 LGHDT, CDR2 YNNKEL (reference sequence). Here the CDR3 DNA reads TGTGCCAGCAGCCCGGGGTCGAATGAGCAGTTCTTC. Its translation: CASSPGSNEQFF.

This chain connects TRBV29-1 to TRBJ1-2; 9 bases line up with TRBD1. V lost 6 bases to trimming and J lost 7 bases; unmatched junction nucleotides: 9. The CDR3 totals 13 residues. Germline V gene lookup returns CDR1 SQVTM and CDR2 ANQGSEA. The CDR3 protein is CSVGTGQTFGYTF. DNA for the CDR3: TGCAGCGTGGGGACAGGGCAAACTTTTGGCTACACCTTC.

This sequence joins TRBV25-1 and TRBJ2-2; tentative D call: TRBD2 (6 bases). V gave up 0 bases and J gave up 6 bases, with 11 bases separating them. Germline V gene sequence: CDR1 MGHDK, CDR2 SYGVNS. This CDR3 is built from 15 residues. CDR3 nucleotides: TGTGCCAGCAGTGAATATTACGGGAGATCCGGGGAGCTGTTTTTT. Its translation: CASSEYYGRSGELFF.

The CDR3 DNA reads TGTGCCAGCAGCGTAGACGAGGGAGAATGGTATGAGCAGTTCTTC. Its protein product is CASSVDEGEWYEQFF. The chain has TRBV9 and TRBJ2-1; possibly TRBD2 for D (5 bases). Trimming removed 0 bases at V and 8 bases at J, with 15 bases between. The CDR3 spans 15 residues. Germline-derived CDR1 and CDR2 are SGDLS and YYNGEE.

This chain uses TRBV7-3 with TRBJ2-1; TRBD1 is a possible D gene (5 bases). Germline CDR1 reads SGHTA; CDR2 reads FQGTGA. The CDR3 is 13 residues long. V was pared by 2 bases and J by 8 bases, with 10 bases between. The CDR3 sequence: CASSLSGSDEQFF. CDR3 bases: TGTGCCAGCAGCTTATCAGGGTCCGATGAGCAGTTCTTC.

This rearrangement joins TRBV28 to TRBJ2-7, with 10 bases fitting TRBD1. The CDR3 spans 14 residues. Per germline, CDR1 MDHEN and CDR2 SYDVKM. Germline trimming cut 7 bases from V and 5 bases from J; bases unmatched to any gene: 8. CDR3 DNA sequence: TGTGCCAGCAAGACAGGGGGCGTTAGGAACGAGCAGTACTTC. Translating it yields CASKTGGVRNEQYF.

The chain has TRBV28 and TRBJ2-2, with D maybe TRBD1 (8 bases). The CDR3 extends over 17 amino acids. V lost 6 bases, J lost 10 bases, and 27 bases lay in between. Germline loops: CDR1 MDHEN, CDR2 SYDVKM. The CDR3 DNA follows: TGTGCCAGCAGCCACCTCGCGGGGGCAGGGGGCCATGAGGAGCTGTTTTTT. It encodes CASSHLAGAGGHEELFF.

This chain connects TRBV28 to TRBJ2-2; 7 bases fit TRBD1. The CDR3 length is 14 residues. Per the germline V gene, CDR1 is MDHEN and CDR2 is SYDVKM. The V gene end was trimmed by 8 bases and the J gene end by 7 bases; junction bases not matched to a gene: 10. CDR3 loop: CASRPTGSDGELFF. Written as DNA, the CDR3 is TGTGCCAGCCGACCGACAGGGTCTGACGGGGAGCTGTTTTTT.

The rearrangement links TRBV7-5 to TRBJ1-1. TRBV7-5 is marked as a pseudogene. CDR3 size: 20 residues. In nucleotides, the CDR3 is TGTGCCAGAGGCGCCGGACCGGGGGGGCCGTGGGTAGGCTTCTGGACTGAAGCTTTCTTT. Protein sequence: CARGAGPGGPWVGFWTEAFF.